This T cell receptor beta chain was recovered during a study of T cell responses to AZD1222 COVID-19 vaccine (dated by TCRdb to 2020 to 2023). With respect to the entire study: TCR sequencing covered some 250 trial participants: 200 to 220 given two doses of AZD1222 and around 26 given two doses of MenACWY control vaccine. Trial participants were enrolled into age subgroups of 18-55, 56-69 and 70-plus years, which contained about 160, 30 and 59 TCR-sequenced participants, respectively. What the authors observed across the whole study: Reportedly, close to half of the unique spike-specific TCRs recognized epitopes lying outside the regions that are mutated in the B.1.351 and B.1.1.7 variants. The whole spike protein was spanned by vaccine-associated CD4 TCRs, and dominant responses were seen in regions 160-218 and 743-854. Participants were mostly white British, with more females than males. The authors suggested clonal diversity may have been underestimated. A significant rise in spike-specific TCR breadth and depth was observed after two AZD1222 doses relative to day 0 and relative to MenACWY recipients. The 56-69-year group was small, and its depth increase did not reach significance, likely because of low power. Because no day 14 peak-response samples were available, the repertoires could be characterized only after the peak T cell response. Only a handful of AZD1222 recipients were SARS-CoV-2 seropositive at baseline, limiting conclusions about previously exposed vaccinees.

This specimen's time point label, per the study, means: about 28 days (+/-7) after the second vaccine dose. AZD1222 recipients given second doses at about 4 weeks or at about 12 weeks were pooled, since spike-specific TCR depth and breadth were not found to differ between the two schedules. Vaccinee samples came from UK trials COV001 and COV002, including a single-blind randomized controlled phase 2/3 trial of AZD1222 (ChAdOx1 nCoV-19) in healthy adults. For TCRbeta chain sequencing, PBMC samples were collected from trial participants at day 0 and at day 28 after the second dose. The CDR3 regions of human TCRbeta chains were subjected to immunosequencing. The source study handled its data this way. TCRs in the repertoires were matched against a reference library of SARS-CoV-2-specific TCRs that had been generated with the MIRA antigen-specificity platform. Breadth was defined as the fraction of unique TCRs that were SARS-CoV-2-associated. Depth was defined as the fraction of total T cells that were SARS-CoV-2-associated. Using the MIRA data, every spike-specific TCR was mapped to the spike region that the TCR reacted to and assigned to either a CD4 or a CD8 class. Log10-transformed breadth and depth values were compared by one-way ANOVA with Sidak's multiple comparisons tests. Drawn from immuneACCESS, this table holds only the in-frame rearrangements with V and J called that TCRdb kept. Clones are partly lost; checked studies trace under half to an unresolved V gene and leave the rest unexplained. V and J calls and clone size come straight from that table; D and trimming were deduced from the DNA. The sample data list about 120,000 clones, and approximately 91% of these were observed just once. The top ten constitute around 1% of the sample.

For this clone: What antigen it recognizes has not been identified. Base qualities are not recorded, but no much larger clone differs from it by a single base.

The germline V gene supplies CDR1 MDHEN and CDR2 SYDVKM. The CDR3 goes from the cysteine to the phenylalanine over 14 residues. Left in the record is the CDR3 DNA by itself, 42 bases read in frame from the first base. The V end loses 3 bases and the J end loses 1 base, and a stretch of 10 bases separates them. The sequenced sample was peripheral blood, obtained 28 days after the second AZD1222 dose. The chain is assembled from TRBV28 and TRBJ2-7; D gene: possibly TRBD1, on 6 matching bases. This clonotype was obtained from an adult who received the AZD1222 COVID-19 vaccine. The base sequence is TGTGCCAGCAGTTTGCGACAGGTATCCTACGAGCAGTACTTC. Protein translation: CASSLRQVSYEQYF. Extended through the reference TRBV28 and TRBJ2-7 proteins, this CDR3 yields the full variable domain: DVKVTQSSRYLVKRTGEKVFLECVQDMDHENMFWYRQDPGLGLRLIYFSYDVKMKEKGDIPEGYSVSREKKERFSLILESASTNQTSMYLCASSLRQVSYEQYFGPGTRLTVT.